This entry is about one T cell receptor beta chain. The sample holds many counts of this clonotype. Its specific antigen is unknown. There are no base qualities to consult, and no much larger clone falls within one base. A case-control design nested within a healthcare worker cohort in London, UK, was used, with weekly nasopharyngeal swab PCR tests and blood sampling performed. Between 23 and 31 March 2020, the week of the UK lockdown, healthcare workers were enrolled and then followed up weekly for as long as 16 weeks. These data come from a study of early T cells in non-severe SARS-CoV-2 infection (dated by TCRdb to the early 2020s). In the study overall: Because TCR sequencing relied on bulk RNA taken from unsorted whole blood, pairing of alpha and beta chains was not possible.

The paper as a whole reports these results and caveats: VDJdb matching was skewed toward anti-spike CD8 responses, so virus-specific expansions were likely underestimated and private and CD4 specificities were missed.

V ends up 1 base short and J 6 bases short, with an unmatched junction base count of 12. From cysteine to phenylalanine, the CDR3 is 17 amino acids long. Kept here is only the CDR3 DNA, which spans 51 bases and is read in frame from base 1. CDR1 LGHNA and CDR2 YNFKEQ were looked up in the germline V gene. The protocol used for the library was 5' RACE. TCRdb lists the instrument as NextSeq 500. Unique molecular identifiers were attached to individual cDNA molecules in the TCR library protocol so that sequencing error and PCR bias could be corrected. Both TCR alpha and beta chains were sequenced, and tight co-correlation was observed between alpha and beta sequence abundances in each sample. The paper's data handling went like this. V gene, J gene and CDR3 annotation of TCR sequences was performed with Decombinator V4. Expanded TCRs were defined as changing significantly between any two time points under a Poisson model with p below 0.0001. TCR abundances were normalised to the total number of TCRs sequenced per sample and expressed as counts per million. TRAV1-2 paired with TRAJ12, TRAJ20 or TRAJ33 defined MAIT TCRs, while TRAV10 paired with TRAJ18 defined iNKT TCRs. VDJdb, accessed 1 November 2021, was searched for CMV, EBV and SARS-CoV-2 annotated TCRs, with TCRs annotated for multiple antigens excluded. TCRdb redid the processing of the public reads, applying fastp at Q25 and MiXCR, and retained in-frame beta chains. Entries that share a CDR3 protein sequence are merged under the most common genes and DNA. The V and J calls were not made by the authors but by TCRdb's processing. The sample contains approximately 35,000 distinct CDR3 sequences, under 6.5% of them found a single time. The top ten clonotypes cover about an eighth of the sample.

The source is an adult who was a healthcare worker with PCR-confirmed SARS-CoV-2 infection or an uninfected control (not recorded which). This chain joins TRBV4-2 to TRBJ2-1, with 7 middle bases fitting TRBD1. The source material was whole blood. CDR3 region: CASSQVRDRLRGNEQFF. The DNA is as follows: TGTGCCAGCAGCCAAGTTCGGGACAGACTGAGAGGCAATGAGCAGTTCTTC.